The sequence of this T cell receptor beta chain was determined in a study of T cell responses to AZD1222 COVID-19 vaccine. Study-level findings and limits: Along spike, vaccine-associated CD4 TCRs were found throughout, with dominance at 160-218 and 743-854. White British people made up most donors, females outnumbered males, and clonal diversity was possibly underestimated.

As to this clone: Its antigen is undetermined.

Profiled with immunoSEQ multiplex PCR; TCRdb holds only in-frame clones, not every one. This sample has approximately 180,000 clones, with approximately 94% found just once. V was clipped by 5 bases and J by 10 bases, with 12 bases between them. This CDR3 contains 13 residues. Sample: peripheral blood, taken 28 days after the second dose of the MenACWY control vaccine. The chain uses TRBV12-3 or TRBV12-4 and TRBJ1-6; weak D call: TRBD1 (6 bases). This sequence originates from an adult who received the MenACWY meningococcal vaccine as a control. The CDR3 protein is CASSRARGSPLHF. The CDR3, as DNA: TGTGCCAGCAGTAGGGCCAGGGGCTCACCCCTCCACTTT.